The T cell receptor beta chain described here comes from a study of blood T cell repertoires in COVID-19. This CDR3 spans 11 amino acids. The V end lost 8 bases, the J end lost 3 bases, and 8 bases lay between the germline ends. Recovered status applied to Cohort 3 donors who had two consecutive negative PCRs. It also applied to those with clearance or with symptom resolution. Original handling: Scientists estimated how many nucleated cells there were by amplifying reference gene primers. Here immunoSEQ multiplex PCR was the method, and the copy in TCRdb shows in-frame clones only, minus some. The D gene and trimming were derived from the DNA, and the V and J assignments and clone size from that table. The sample carries a few hundred thousand clones, 80% to 90% recorded once.

The V gene is TRBV12-3 or TRBV12-4, the J gene TRBJ2-7; D gene ambiguous. Sequencing was carried out using PBMCs or T cells enriched from blood (not recorded which). This clonotype was obtained from a man between 18 and 29 years old who had recovered from COVID-19. The CDR3 protein is CASSGLYEQYF. CDR3 nucleotides: TGTGCCAGCTCCGGTCTCTACGAGCAGTACTTC.